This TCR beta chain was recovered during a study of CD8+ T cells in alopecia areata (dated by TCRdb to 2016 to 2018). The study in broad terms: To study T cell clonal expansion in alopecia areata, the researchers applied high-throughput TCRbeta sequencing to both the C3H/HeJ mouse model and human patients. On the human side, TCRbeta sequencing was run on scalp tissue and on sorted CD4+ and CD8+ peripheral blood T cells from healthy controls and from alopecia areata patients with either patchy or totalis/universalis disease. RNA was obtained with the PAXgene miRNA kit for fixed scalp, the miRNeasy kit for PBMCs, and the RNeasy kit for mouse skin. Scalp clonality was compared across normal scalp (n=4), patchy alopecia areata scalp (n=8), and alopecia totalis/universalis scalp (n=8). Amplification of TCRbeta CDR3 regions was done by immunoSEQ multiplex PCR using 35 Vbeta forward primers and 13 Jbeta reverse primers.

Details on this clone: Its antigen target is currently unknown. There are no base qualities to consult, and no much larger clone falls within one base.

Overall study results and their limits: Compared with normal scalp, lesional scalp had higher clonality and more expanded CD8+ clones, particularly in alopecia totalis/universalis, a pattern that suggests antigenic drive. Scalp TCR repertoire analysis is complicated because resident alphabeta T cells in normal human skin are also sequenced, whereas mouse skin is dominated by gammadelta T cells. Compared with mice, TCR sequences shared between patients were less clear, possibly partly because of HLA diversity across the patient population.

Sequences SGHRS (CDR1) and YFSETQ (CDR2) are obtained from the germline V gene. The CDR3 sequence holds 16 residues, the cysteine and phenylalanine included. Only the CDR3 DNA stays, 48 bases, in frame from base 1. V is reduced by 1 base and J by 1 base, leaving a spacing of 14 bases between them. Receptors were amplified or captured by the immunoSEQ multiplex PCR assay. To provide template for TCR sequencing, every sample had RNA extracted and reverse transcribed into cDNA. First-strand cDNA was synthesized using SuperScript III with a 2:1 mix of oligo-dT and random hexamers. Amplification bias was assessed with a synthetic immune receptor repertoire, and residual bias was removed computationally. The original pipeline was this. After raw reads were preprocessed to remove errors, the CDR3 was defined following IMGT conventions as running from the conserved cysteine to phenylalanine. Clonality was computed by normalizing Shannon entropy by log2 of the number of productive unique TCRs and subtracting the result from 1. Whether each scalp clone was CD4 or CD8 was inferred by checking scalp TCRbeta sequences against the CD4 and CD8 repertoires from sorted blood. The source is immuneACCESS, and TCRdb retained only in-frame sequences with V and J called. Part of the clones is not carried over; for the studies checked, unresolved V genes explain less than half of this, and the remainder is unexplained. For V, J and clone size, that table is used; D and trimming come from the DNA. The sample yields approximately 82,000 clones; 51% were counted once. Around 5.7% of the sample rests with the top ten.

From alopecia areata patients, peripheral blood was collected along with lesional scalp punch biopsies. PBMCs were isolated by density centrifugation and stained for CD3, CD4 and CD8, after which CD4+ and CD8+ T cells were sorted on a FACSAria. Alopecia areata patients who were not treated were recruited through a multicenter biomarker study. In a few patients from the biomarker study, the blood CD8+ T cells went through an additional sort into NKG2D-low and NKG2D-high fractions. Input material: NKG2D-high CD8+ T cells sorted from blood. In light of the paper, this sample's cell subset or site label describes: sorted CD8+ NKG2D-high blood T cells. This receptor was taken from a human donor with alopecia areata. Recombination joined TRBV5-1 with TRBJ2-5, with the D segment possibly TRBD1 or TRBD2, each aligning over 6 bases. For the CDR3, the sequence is CASSLLRGAVQETQYF. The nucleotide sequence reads TGCGCCAGCAGCTTGTTAAGGGGGGCCGTCCAAGAGACCCAGTACTTC. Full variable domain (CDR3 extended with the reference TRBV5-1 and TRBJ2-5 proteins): KAGVTQTPRYLIKTRGQQVTLSCSPISGHRSVSWYQQTPGQGLQFLFEYFSETQRNKGNFPGRFSGRQFSNSRSEMNVSTLELGDSALYLCASSLLRGAVQETQYFGPGTRLLVL.